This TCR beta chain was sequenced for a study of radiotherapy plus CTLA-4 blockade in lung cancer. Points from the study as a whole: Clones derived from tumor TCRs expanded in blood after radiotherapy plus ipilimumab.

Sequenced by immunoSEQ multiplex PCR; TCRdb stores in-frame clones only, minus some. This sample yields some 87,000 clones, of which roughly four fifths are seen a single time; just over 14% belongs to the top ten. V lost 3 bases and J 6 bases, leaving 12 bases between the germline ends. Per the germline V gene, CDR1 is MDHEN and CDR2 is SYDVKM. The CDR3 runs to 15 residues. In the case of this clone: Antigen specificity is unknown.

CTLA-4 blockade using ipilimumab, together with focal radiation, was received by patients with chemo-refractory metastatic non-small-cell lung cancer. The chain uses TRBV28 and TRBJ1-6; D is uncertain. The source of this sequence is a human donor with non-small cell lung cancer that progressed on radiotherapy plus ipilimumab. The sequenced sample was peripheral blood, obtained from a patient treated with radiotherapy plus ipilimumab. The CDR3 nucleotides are TGTGCCAGCAGTTTGTTTTCTCGAGCTAATTCACCCCTCCACTTT. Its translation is CASSLFSRANSPLHF.